This T cell receptor beta chain was identified during a study of T-cell reconstitution after alpha-beta-depleted transplantation in children. The CDR3 totals 12 residues. V lost 2 bases and J lost 4, with 6 bases in between. This clonotype was observed at least ten times. Its cognate antigen is unknown. Study results and caveats: The origin of high day-60 TCRbeta diversity in some patients lay in surviving recipient T cells and thymic progenitors.

TCRbeta library preparation incorporated unique molecular identifiers. TCRdb independently ran MiXCR on the PCR reads; one entry per CDR3 protein. This sample has 780,000 or so distinct CDR3 sequences, with about 15% found just once. The TCR sequence derives from a male patient between 10 and 17 years old who had a stem cell transplant for acute lymphoblastic leukemia, so the T cells may come from the graft donor. The chain links TRBV12-3 or TRBV12-4 to TRBJ2-7; no reliable D call. The sequencing here drew on PBMCs, mostly from graft donor cells, taken 360 days after TCRalphabeta/CD19-depleted stem cell transplant. In DNA, the CDR3 is TGTGCCAGCAGTTTACATAGGTACGAGCAGTACTTC. The encoded protein is CASSLHRYEQYF.